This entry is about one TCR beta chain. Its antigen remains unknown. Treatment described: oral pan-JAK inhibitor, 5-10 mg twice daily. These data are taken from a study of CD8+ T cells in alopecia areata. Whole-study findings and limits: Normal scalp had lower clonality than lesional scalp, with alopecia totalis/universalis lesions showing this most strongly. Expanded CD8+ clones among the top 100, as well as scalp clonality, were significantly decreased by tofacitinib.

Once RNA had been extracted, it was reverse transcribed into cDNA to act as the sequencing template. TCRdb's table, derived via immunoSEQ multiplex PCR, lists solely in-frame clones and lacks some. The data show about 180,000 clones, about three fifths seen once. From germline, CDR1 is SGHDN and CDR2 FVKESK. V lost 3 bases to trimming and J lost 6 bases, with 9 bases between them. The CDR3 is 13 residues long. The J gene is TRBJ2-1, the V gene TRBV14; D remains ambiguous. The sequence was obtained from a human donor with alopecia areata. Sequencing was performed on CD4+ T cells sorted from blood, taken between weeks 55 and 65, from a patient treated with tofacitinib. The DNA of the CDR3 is TGTGCCAGCAGCCATGAAGTCATCAATGAGCAGTTCTTC. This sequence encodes CASSHEVINEQFF.